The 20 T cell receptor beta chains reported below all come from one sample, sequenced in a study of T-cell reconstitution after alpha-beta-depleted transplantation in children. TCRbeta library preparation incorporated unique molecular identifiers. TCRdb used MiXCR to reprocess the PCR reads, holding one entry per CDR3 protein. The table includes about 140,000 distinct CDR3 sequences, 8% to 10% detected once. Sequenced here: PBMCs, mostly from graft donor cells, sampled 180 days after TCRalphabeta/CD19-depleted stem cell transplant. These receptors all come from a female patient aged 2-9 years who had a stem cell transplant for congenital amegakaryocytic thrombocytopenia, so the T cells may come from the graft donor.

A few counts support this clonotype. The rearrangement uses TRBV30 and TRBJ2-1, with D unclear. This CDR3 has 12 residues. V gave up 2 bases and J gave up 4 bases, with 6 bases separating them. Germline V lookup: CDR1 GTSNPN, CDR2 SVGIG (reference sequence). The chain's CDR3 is CAWSLLYNEQFF. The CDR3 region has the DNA TGTGCCTGGAGTTTGTTGTACAATGAGCAGTTCTTC.

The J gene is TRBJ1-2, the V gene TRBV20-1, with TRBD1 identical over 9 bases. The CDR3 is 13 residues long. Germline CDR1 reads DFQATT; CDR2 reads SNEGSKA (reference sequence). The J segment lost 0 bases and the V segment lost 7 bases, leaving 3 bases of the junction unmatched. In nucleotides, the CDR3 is TGCAGTGACCGGGACAGGGCTAACTATGGCTACACCTTC. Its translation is CSDRDRANYGYTF.

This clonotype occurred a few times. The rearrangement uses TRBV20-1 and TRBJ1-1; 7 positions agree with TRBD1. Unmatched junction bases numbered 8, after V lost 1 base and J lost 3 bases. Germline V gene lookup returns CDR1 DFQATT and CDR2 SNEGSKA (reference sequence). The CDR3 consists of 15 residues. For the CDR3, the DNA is TGCAGTGCTAGAGCCCAGACAGGGAAGGACACTGAAGCTTTCTTT. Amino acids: CSARAQTGKDTEAFF.

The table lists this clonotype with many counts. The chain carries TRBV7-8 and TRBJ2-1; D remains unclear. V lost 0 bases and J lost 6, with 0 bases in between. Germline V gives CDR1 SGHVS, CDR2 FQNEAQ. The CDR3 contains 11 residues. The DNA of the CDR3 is TGTGCCAGCAGCTTAGCCAATGAGCAGTTCTTC. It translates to CASSLANEQFF.

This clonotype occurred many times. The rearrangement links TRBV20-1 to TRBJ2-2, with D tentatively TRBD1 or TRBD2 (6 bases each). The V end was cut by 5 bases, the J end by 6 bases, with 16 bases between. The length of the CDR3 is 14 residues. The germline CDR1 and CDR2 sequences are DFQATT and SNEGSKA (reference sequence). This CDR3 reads CSALLGGPAGELFF. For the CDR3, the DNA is TGCAGTGCTTTACTGGGGGGCCCTGCCGGGGAGCTGTTTTTT.

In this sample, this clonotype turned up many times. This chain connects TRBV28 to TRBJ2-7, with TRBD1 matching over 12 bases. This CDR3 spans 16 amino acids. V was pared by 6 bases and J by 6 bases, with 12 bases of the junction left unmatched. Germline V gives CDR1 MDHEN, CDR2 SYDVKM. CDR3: CASRKRGPGQGAEQYF. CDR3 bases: TGTGCCAGCAGAAAACGAGGACCGGGACAGGGGGCCGAGCAGTACTTC. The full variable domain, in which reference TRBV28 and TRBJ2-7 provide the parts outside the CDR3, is DVKVTQSSRYLVKRTGEKVFLECVQDMDHENMFWYRQDPGLGLRLIYFSYDVKMKEKGDIPEGYSVSREKKERFSLILESASTNQTSMYLCASRKRGPGQGAEQYFGPGTRLTVT.

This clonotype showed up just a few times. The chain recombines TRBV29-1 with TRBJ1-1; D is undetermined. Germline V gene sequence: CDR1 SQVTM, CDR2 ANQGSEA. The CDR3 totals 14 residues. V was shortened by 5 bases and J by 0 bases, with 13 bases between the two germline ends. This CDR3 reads CSVLPRLMNTEAFF. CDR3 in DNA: TGCAGCGTTCTCCCACGTCTAATGAACACTGAAGCTTTCTTT. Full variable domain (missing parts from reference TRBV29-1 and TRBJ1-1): SAVISQKPSRDICQRGTSLTIQCQVDSQVTMMFWYRQQPGQSLTLIATANQGSEATYESGFVIDKFPISRPNLTFSTLTVSNMSPEDSSIYLCSVLPRLMNTEAFFGQGTRLTVV.

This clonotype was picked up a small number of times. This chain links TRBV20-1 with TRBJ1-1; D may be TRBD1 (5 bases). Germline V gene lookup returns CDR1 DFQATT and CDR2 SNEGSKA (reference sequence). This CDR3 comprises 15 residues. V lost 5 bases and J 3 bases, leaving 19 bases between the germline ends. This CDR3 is CSAPESRGRHTEAFF. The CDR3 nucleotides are TGCAGTGCTCCAGAGAGTCGGGGACGGCACACTGAAGCTTTCTTT.

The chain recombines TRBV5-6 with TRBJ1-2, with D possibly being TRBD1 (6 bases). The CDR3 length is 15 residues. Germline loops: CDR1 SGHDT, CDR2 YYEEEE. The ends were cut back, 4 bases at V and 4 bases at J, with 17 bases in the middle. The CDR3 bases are TGTGCCAGCAGCCCAAGGGGGGACAAACTCTATGGCTACACCTTC. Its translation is CASSPRGDKLYGYTF.

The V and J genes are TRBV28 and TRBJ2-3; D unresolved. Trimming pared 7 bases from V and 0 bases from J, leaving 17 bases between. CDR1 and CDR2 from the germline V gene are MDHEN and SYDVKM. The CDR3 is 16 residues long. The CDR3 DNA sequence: TGTGCCAGCATCCCAGGAGACTCACTTAGCACAGATACGCAGTATTTT. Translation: CASIPGDSLSTDTQYF.

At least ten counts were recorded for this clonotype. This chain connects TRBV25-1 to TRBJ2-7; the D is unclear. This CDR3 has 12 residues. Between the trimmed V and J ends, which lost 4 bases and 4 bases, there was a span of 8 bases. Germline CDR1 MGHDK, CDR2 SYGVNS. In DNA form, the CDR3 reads TGTGCCAGCAGTGGGAAGTCGTACGAGCAGTACTTC. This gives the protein CASSGKSYEQYF.

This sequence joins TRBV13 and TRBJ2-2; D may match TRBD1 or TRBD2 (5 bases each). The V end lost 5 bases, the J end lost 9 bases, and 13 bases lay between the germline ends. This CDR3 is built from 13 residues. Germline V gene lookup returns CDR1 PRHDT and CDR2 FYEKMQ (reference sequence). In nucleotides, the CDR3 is TGTGCCAGCAGCGCTGGGGACGGGCGGGAGCTGTTTTTT. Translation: CASSAGDGRELFF.

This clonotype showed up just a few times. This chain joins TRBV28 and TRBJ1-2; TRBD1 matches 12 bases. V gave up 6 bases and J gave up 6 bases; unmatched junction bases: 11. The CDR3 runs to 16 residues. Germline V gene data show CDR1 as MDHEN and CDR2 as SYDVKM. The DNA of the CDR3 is TGTGCCAGCAGGGTCTCCGCCGGGACAGGGGGCGATGGCTACACCTTC. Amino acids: CASRVSAGTGGDGYTF.

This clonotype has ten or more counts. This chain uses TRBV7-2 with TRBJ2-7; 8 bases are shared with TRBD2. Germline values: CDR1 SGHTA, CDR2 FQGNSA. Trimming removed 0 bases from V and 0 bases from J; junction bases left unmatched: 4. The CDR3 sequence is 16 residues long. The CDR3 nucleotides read TGTGCCAGCAGCTTAGCCTCTACTAGCGGCTCCTACGAGCAGTACTTC. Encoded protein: CASSLASTSGSYEQYF. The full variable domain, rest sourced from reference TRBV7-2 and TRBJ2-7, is GAGVSQSPSNKVTEKGKDVELRCDPISGHTALYWYRQSLGQGLEFLIYFQGNSAPDKSGLPSDRFSAERTGGSVSTLTIQRTQQEDSAVYLCASSLASTSGSYEQYFGPGTRLTVT.

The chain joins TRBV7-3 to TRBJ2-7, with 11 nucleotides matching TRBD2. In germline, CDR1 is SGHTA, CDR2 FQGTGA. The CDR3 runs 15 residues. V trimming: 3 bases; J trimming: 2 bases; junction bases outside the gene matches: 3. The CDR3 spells CASSFSGGGPYEQYF. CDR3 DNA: TGTGCCAGCAGCTTTAGCGGGGGGGGGCCCTACGAGCAGTACTTC.

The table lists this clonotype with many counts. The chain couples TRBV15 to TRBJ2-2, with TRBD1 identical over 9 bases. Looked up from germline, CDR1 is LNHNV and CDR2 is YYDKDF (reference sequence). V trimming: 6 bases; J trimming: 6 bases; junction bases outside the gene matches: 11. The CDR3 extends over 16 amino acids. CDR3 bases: TGTGCCACCAGTAACGGACAGGGGAGTTTCGCCGGGGAGCTGTTTTTT. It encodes CATSNGQGSFAGELFF.

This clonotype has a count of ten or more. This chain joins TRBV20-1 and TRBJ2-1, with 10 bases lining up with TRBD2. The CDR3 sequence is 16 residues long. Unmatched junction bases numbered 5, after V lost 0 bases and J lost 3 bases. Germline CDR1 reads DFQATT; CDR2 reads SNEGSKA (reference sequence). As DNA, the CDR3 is TGCAGTGCTAGAGACCCAGCGGGGGGGGACTACAATGAGCAGTTCTTC. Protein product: CSARDPAGGDYNEQFF.

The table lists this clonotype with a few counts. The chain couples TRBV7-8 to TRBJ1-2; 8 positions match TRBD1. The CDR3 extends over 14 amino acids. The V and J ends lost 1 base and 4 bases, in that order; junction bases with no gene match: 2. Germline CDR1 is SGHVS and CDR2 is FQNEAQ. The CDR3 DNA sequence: TGTGCCAGCAGCTTAGGGGGACAGGTCTATGGCTACACCTTC. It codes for CASSLGGQVYGYTF.

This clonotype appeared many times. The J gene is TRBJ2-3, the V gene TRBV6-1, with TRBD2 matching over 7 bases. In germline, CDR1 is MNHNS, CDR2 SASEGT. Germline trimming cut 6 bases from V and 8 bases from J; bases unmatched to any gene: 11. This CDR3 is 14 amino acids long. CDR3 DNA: TGTGCCAGCAGATCGGGACTAAAGGGTTTTACGCAGTATTTT. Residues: CASRSGLKGFTQYF.

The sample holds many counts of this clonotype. CDR3: CASSQNKEAFF. The DNA for the CDR3 is TGCGCCAGCAGCCAGAACAAGGAAGCTTTCTTT. The rearrangement uses TRBV5-1 and TRBJ1-1; D remains unclear. This CDR3 has 11 residues. V was cut by 4 bases and J by 8 bases, with 9 bases left in between. Germline CDR1 and CDR2: SGHRS and YFSETQ.